The present entry profiles one T cell receptor beta chain with its context. The sample belongs to a study of shared clonotypes between healthy human individuals. Per the germline V gene, CDR1 is SQVTM and CDR2 is ANQGSEA. The trim removed 6 bases at V and 2 bases at J, leaving 11 bases unmatched. The CDR3 has 15 amino acids. The repertoire was sequenced with immunoSEQ multiplex PCR; TCRdb's copy has only in-frame clones and lacks some. The sample yields some 2 million clones, roughly 94% seen once. The rearrangement links TRBV29-1 to TRBJ2-3, with TRBD1 identical over 7 bases. This clonotype was obtained from a man aged 18 to 35 in good health. The sequenced material came from naive CD4+ T cells sorted from blood. The subset here: CD45RA+ positively selected. The CDR3 loop is CSVRPGTAPTDTQYF. The CDR3 bases are TGCAGCGTCCGCCCCGGGACAGCGCCCACAGATACGCAGTATTTT.